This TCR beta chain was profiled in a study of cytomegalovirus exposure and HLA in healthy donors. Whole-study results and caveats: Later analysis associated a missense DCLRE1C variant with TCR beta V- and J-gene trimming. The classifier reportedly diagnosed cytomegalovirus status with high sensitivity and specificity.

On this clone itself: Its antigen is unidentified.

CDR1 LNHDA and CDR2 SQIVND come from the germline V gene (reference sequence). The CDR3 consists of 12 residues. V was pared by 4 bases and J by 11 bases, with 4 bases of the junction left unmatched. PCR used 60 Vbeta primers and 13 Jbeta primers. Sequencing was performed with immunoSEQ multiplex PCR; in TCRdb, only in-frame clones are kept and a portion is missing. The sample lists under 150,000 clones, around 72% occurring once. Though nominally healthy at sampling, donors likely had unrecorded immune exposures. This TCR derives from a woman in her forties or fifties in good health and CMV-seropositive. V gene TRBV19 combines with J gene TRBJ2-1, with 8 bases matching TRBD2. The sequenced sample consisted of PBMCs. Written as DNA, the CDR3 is TGTGCCAGTAGTAGGACTAGCCGGAAGCAGTTCTTC. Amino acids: CASSRTSRKQFF. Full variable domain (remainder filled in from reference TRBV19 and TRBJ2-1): DGGITQSPKYLFRKEGQNVTLSCEQNLNHDAMYWYRQDPGQGLRLIYYSQIVNDFQKGDIAEGYSVSREKKESFPLTVTSAQKNPTAFYLCASSRTSRKQFFGPGTRLTVL.